This T cell receptor (beta chain) comes out of a study of T cell repertoires in cytomegalovirus infection. CDR1 is MNHNY and CDR2 is SVGAGI in the germline V gene (reference sequence). The germline V and J ends were trimmed by 9 bases and 2 bases, with 18 bases remaining between them. The CDR3 extends over 15 amino acids. TCRdb used MiXCR to reprocess the reads, holding one entry per CDR3 protein. The sample includes over 300,000 distinct CDR3 sequences, 15% to 20% of them seen just once. This clonotype occurred a few times. Material for sequencing was PBMCs. This clonotype was obtained from a human donor in good health (CMV status not recorded). Some clones in this sample may be carry-over from other donors' samples. V gene TRBV6-6 combines with J gene TRBJ2-3; tentative D call: TRBD1 (5 bases). The CDR3 loop reads CASTSRQGNTDTQYF. The CDR3 nucleotides are TGTGCCAGTACGTCGAGGCAGGGAAACACAGATACGCAGTATTTT.